Sequencing of this TCR beta chain was carried out in a study of CD8 T cells in Susac syndrome. Reverse transcription of roughly 0.45 to 1 ug RNA used random hexamers. TCRdb recomputed calls from the immunoSEQ multiplex PCR reads with MiXCR, one row per CDR3 protein. The sample carries 150,000 to 190,000 distinct CDR3 sequences, approximately 96% recorded once. The sequence was collected from a human donor with Susac syndrome. Sequencing was carried out using CD4+ T cells from PBMCs.

The CDR3 DNA reads TGTGCCAGCAGCTTAGCGGGTCTGGTTGTGGGCAACGTCCTGACTTTC. This encodes CASSLAGLVVGNVLTF. The chain employs TRBV11-1 and TRBJ2-6; D not resolved. Germline CDR1 SGHAT, CDR2 FQDESV (reference sequence). The V and J ends lost 0 bases and 9 bases respectively, with 15 bases between them. The CDR3 loop spans 16 amino acids.